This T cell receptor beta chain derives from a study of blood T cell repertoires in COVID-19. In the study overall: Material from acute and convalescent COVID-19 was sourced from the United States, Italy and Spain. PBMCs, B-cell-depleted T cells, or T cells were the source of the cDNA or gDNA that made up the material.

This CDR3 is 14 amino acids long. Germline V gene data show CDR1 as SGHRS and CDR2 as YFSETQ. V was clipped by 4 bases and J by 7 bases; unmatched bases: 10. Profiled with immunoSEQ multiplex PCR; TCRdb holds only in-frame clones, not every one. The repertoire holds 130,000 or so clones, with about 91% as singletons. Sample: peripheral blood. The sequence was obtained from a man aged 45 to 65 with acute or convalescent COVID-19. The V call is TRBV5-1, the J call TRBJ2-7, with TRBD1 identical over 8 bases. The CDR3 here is CASSSLTGVREQYF. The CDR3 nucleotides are TGCGCCAGCAGCAGCCTGACAGGGGTGCGAGAGCAGTACTTC.